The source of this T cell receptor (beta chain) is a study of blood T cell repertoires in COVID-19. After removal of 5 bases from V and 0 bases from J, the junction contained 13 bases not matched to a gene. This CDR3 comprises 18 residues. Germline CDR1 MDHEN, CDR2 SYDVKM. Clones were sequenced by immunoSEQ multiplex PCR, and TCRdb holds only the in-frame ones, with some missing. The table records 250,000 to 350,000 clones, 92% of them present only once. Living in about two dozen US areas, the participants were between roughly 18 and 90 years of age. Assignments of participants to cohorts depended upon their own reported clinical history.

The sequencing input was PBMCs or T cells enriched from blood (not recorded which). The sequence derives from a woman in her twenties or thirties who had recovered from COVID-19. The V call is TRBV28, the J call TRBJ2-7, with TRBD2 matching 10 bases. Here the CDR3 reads CASSRGVWTSGNSYEQYF. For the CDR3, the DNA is TGTGCCAGCAGTAGGGGGGTGTGGACTAGCGGAAACTCCTACGAGCAGTACTTC.